The 30 T cell receptor beta chains presented below share a single source sample, sequenced in a study of blood T cell repertoires in COVID-19. Method: immunoSEQ multiplex PCR; TCRdb's copy keeps in-frame clones and lacks some. Of around 160,000 clones in the sample, about four fifths were seen once. Specimen: PBMCs or T cells enriched from blood (not recorded which). Receptors were obtained from a woman aged 45-59 years who had been exposed to COVID-19.

The chain combines TRBV29-1 with TRBJ2-1; 8 bases fit TRBD2. V lost 2 bases and J lost 8; bases outside the gene matches: 8. Germline lookup yields CDR1 SQVTM and CDR2 ANQGSEA. CDR3 size: 14 residues. This CDR3 is CSVELQREYDEQFF. The CDR3 bases are TGCAGCGTTGAACTCCAGCGGGAGTACGATGAGCAGTTCTTC.

The chain has TRBV6-1 and TRBJ2-7; the D is unclear. Germline loops: CDR1 MNHNS, CDR2 SASEGT. V was cut by 2 bases and J by 6 bases, with 17 bases left in between. This CDR3 has 15 amino acids. This CDR3 reads CASSETTEPLGEQYF. CDR3 in DNA: TGTGCCAGCAGTGAAACCACAGAACCGTTAGGCGAGCAGTACTTC.

V usage is TRBV20-1 and J usage is TRBJ2-1, with 10 bases that match TRBD2. Trimming took 3 bases from V and 5 from J; bases not matched to a gene: 13. This CDR3 is built from 17 residues. Germline CDR1 reads DFQATT; CDR2 reads SNEGSKA (reference sequence). The CDR3 here is CSASFPLLAGVHNEQFF. CDR3 sequence (DNA): TGCAGTGCTAGTTTCCCCCTCCTAGCGGGGGTCCACAATGAGCAGTTCTTC.

J is TRBJ2-1 and V is TRBV7-2, with 9 nucleotides matching TRBD2. The V and J ends lost 5 bases and 11 bases, in that order; junction bases with no gene match: 13. Germline lookup yields CDR1 SGHTA and CDR2 FQGNSA. The CDR3 sequence is 15 residues long. CDR3 protein: CASSPAGLAGTKQFF. The DNA of the CDR3 is TGTGCCAGCAGCCCAGCTGGCCTAGCGGGGACTAAGCAGTTCTTC. Full variable domain (remainder filled in from reference TRBV7-2 and TRBJ2-1): GAGVSQSPSNKVTEKGKDVELRCDPISGHTALYWYRQSLGQGLEFLIYFQGNSAPDKSGLPSDRFSAERTGGSVSTLTIQRTQQEDSAVYLCASSPAGLAGTKQFFGPGTRLTVL.

The genes are TRBV7-2 and TRBJ1-5; D uncertain. CDR1 is SGHTA and CDR2 is FQGNSA in the germline V gene. The V end lost 2 bases, the J end lost 7 bases, and 6 bases lay between the germline ends. The CDR3 loop spans 12 amino acids. The CDR3 bases are TGTGCCAGCAGCTTAAACGGGCAGCCCCAGCATTTT. It specifies CASSLNGQPQHF.

This clone was detected a few times. The chain employs TRBV7-8 and TRBJ1-5; 10 nucleotides agree with TRBD1. Germline assignment: CDR1 SGHVS and CDR2 FQNEAQ. V was pared by 5 bases and J by 0 bases, with 10 bases of the junction left unmatched. CDR3 size: 18 residues. The DNA of the CDR3 is TGTGCCAGCAGCCCCCGGACAGGGGGGAGTTATAGCAATCAGCCCCAGCATTTT. It encodes CASSPRTGGSYSNQPQHF.

The chain uses TRBV4-1 and TRBJ1-1, with D perhaps TRBD1 (5 bases). V shed 4 bases and J shed 3 bases, with 18 bases lying between them. Germline CDR1 is MGHRA and CDR2 is YSYEKL. The CDR3 has 16 residues. DNA for the CDR3: TGCGCCAGCAGCCCTCAGGGACTGGGAATCGACACTGAAGCTTTCTTT. Protein sequence: CASSPQGLGIDTEAFF.

This clone appeared once. This rearrangement joins TRBV5-1 to TRBJ2-3, with 13 bases that match TRBD2. The germline gives CDR1 SGHRS, CDR2 YFSETQ. V lost 4 bases, J lost 1 base, and 6 bases stayed unmatched. The CDR3 loop spans 17 amino acids. DNA of the CDR3: TGCGCCAGCAGCGCCTGGACTAGCGGGGGACGCACAGATACGCAGTATTTT. Its translation is CASSAWTSGGRTDTQYF.

J is TRBJ1-5 and V is TRBV6-1; no definite D call. The V end was cut by 2 bases, the J end by 5 bases, with 10 bases between. The CDR3 consists of 14 residues. The V gene's germline CDR1 is MNHNS and CDR2 SASEGT. The chain's CDR3 is CASSELETDQPQHF. The CDR3 bases are TGTGCCAGCAGTGAATTGGAGACGGATCAGCCCCAGCATTTT.

The CDR3 reads CASSSVGGGLPNNEQFF. The CDR3 DNA reads TGTGCCAGCAGTTCCGTTGGTGGCGGACTCCCAAACAATGAGCAGTTCTTC. The V gene is TRBV6-2 or TRBV6-3, the J gene TRBJ2-1, with a weak D call TRBD2 (5 bases). In germline, CDR1 is MNHEY, CDR2 SVGEGT. This CDR3 comprises 17 residues. V was clipped by 4 bases and J by 5 bases, with 21 bases between them.

The chain employs TRBV19 and TRBJ1-2, with 7 bases matching TRBD1. The CDR3 has 15 residues. Germline CDR1 and CDR2: LNHDA and SQIVND (reference sequence). Unmatched junction bases numbered 8, after V lost 6 bases and J lost 1 base. CDR3 residues: CASSRTGDLNYGYTF. The CDR3 DNA reads TGTGCCAGTAGCCGGACAGGAGACCTTAACTATGGCTACACCTTC.

V is TRBV4-1 and J is TRBJ1-1, with D maybe TRBD1 (5 bases). Looked up from germline, CDR1 is MGHRA and CDR2 is YSYEKL. This CDR3 contains 14 residues. V was shortened by 1 base and J by 6 bases, with 12 bases between the two germline ends. The CDR3 coding sequence is TGCGCCAGCAGCCAAGCTAAGGGGCGTCCTGAAGCTTTCTTT. Its protein product is CASSQAKGRPEAFF.

The rearrangement uses TRBV9 and TRBJ1-6; D not certain. Trimming took off 0 bases at V and 9 bases at J, with 7 bases between the two ends. Germline V gene lookup returns CDR1 SGDLS and CDR2 YYNGEE. This CDR3 contains 13 residues. This CDR3 reads CASSVATSSPLHF. CDR3 nucleotide sequence: TGTGCCAGCAGCGTAGCTACGAGTTCACCCCTCCACTTT.

V and J are TRBV7-2 and TRBJ2-3; TRBD2 matches at 8 bases. The V gene's germline CDR1 is SGHTA and CDR2 FQGNSA. Trimming at V came to 0 bases and at J to 2 bases, leaving 1 base not matched to a gene. This CDR3 contains 15 residues. The CDR3 region has the DNA TGTGCCAGCAGCTTAGCCGGGAGGGCCACAGATACGCAGTATTTT. Its translation: CASSLAGRATDTQYF.

This clone was seen only once. The chain recombines TRBV5-4 with TRBJ2-4; D might be TRBD2 (6 bases). Germline CDR1 is SGHNT and CDR2 is YYREEE (reference sequence). The CDR3 extends over 17 amino acids. V lost 0 bases, J lost 0 bases, and 13 bases lay in between. For the CDR3, the DNA is TGTGCCAGCAGCTTGGACCCCGCGGGGAAAGCCAAAAACATTCAGTACTTC. Encoded protein: CASSLDPAGKAKNIQYF.

V and J are TRBV7-9 and TRBJ2-3; 8 bases line up with TRBD1. The CDR3 is 17 amino acids. The germline V gene has CDR1 SEHNR and CDR2 FQNEAQ (reference sequence). The V gene end was trimmed by 1 base and the J gene end by 3 bases; junction bases not matched to a gene: 9. CDR3 in amino acids: CASSLDTTGGRTDTQYF. CDR3 nucleotides: TGTGCCAGCAGCTTAGATACTACAGGGGGTAGGACAGATACGCAGTATTTT.

Of note for this clone: Other DNA sequences in this specimen translate into the identical CDR3. The CDR3 DNA reads TGTGCCAGCTCCCGACAGGGAAACTATGGCTACACCTTC. This gives the protein CASSRQGNYGYTF. The chain is built from TRBV12-3 or TRBV12-4 and TRBJ1-2; 7 nucleotides match TRBD1. The V segment lost 8 bases and the J segment 2 bases; nucleotides outside the gene matches: 5. The CDR3 covers 13 residues.

V gene TRBV7-2 combines with J gene TRBJ1-5, with D perhaps TRBD1 (5 bases). The CDR3 loop spans 15 amino acids. V was shortened by 1 base and J by 6 bases, with 13 bases between the two germline ends. Germline CDR1 reads SGHTA; CDR2 reads FQGNSA. The CDR3 reads CASSLEGTQGQPQHF. The CDR3 nucleotides are TGTGCCAGCAGCTTAGAGGGTACTCAGGGTCAGCCCCAGCATTTT. The full variable domain, with the rest looked up from reference TRBV7-2 and TRBJ1-5, is GAGVSQSPSNKVTEKGKDVELRCDPISGHTALYWYRQSLGQGLEFLIYFQGNSAPDKSGLPSDRFSAERTGGSVSTLTIQRTQQEDSAVYLCASSLEGTQGQPQHFGDGTRLSIL.

The chain employs TRBV19 and TRBJ1-1; D remains unclear. V lost 5 bases to trimming and J lost 1 base, with 8 bases between them. The length of the CDR3 is 13 residues. From germline, CDR1 is LNHDA and CDR2 SQIVND (reference sequence). CDR3 in amino acids: CASSDFTNTEAFF. The DNA for the CDR3 is TGTGCCAGTAGTGACTTTACGAACACTGAAGCTTTCTTT.

CDR3 DNA: TGTGCCAGCAGTCCGACAGGGGAGGTAGTAGGCTACACCTTC. Protein product: CASSPTGEVVGYTF. The chain links TRBV25-1 to TRBJ1-2; TRBD1 matches at 8 bases. The CDR3 length is 14 residues. The germline CDR1 and CDR2 sequences are MGHDK and SYGVNS. Unmatched junction bases numbered 10, after V lost 5 bases and J lost 8 bases.

V and J are TRBV7-9 and TRBJ1-4; weak D call: TRBD1 (6 bases). The CDR3 loop spans 15 amino acids. Germline V gives CDR1 SEHNR, CDR2 FQNEAQ (reference sequence). Between the trimmed V and J ends, which lost 1 base and 8 bases, there was a span of 14 bases. CDR3 bases: TGTGCCAGCAGCTTAGAGCGAGGGGGTAACGAAAAACTGTTTTTT. Residues: CASSLERGGNEKLFF.

The CDR3 is CASSYVRDQETQYF. CDR3 coding DNA: TGTGCCAGCAGTTACGTCAGGGACCAAGAGACCCAGTACTTC. V usage is TRBV6-5 and J usage is TRBJ2-5; perhaps TRBD1 as D (5 bases). The V end was cut by 2 bases, the J end by 0 bases, with 7 bases between. The CDR3 sequence is 14 residues long. The germline CDR1 and CDR2 sequences are MNHEY and SVGAGI.

This chain joins TRBV5-4 and TRBJ2-6, with TRBD1 identical over 10 bases. V lost 4 bases, J lost 2 bases, and 3 bases stayed unmatched. Germline CDR1 and CDR2: SGHNT and YYREEE (reference sequence). CDR3 length equals 16 residues. In DNA form, the CDR3 reads TGTGCCAGCAGCCAAGACAGGGGGCCTGGGGCCAACGTCCTGACTTTC. As protein: CASSQDRGPGANVLTF. The variable domain in full, completed from reference TRBV5-4 and TRBJ2-6, reads ETGVTQSPTHLIKTRGQQVTLRCSSQSGHNTVSWYQQALGQGPQFIFQYYREEENGRGNFPPRFSGLQFPNYSSELNVNALELDDSALYLCASSQDRGPGANVLTFGAGSRLTVL.

The chain recombines TRBV27 with TRBJ2-6, with TRBD1 matching over 8 bases. In germline, CDR1 is MNHEY, CDR2 SMNVEV (reference sequence). The V gene end was trimmed by 4 bases and the J gene end by 0 bases; junction bases not matched to a gene: 8. This CDR3 is built from 18 residues. In DNA form, the CDR3 reads TGTGCCAGCAGTTCCCCGGGACAGGTGATCTCTGGGGCCAACGTCCTGACTTTC. It is translated as CASSSPGQVISGANVLTF.

This clone was detected once. V and J are TRBV12-3 or TRBV12-4 and TRBJ1-5, with D tentatively TRBD1 (5 bases). The CDR3 sequence is 13 residues long. Trimming pared 8 bases from V and 9 bases from J, leaving 17 bases between. In nucleotides, the CDR3 is TGTGCCAGCCGTCCTTTGGCGGGGGGGCCCCAGCATTTT. Encoded protein: CASRPLAGGPQHF.

V is TRBV9 and J is TRBJ2-4, with D possibly being TRBD2 (5 bases). Germline-derived CDR1 and CDR2 are SGDLS and YYNGEE. Trimming removed 0 bases at V and 7 bases at J, with 14 bases between. This CDR3 region has 15 residues. CDR3 nucleotide sequence: TGTGCCAGCAGCGTAGGAGCGGAGTTTAGCAACATTCAGTACTTC. As protein: CASSVGAEFSNIQYF. The whole variable domain, filled in from reference TRBV9 and TRBJ2-4, reads DSGVTQTPKHLITATGQRVTLRCSPRSGDLSVYWYQQSLDQGLQFLIQYYNGEERAKGNILERFSAQQFPDLHSELNLSSLELGDSALYFCASSVGAEFSNIQYFGAGTRLSVL.

This clone was seen more than once but under ten times. The junction shows a germline mismatch at one end, possibly a read error. The chain links TRBV24-1 to TRBJ1-1; 7 bases map to TRBD1. The CDR3 sequence is 17 residues long. Germline CDR1 reads KGHDR; CDR2 reads SFDVKD. The CDR3 reads CATSVLAGGRVNTEAFF. CDR3 nucleotides: TGTGCCACCAGTGTTTTGGCAGGGGGAAGGGTGAACACTGAAGCTTTCTTT.

V usage is TRBV29-1 and J usage is TRBJ1-2, with 8 bases identical to TRBD1. V trimming: 7 bases; J trimming: 6 bases; junction bases outside the gene matches: 16. Germline lookup yields CDR1 SQVTM and CDR2 ANQGSEA. The CDR3 has 15 residues. The CDR3 DNA sequence: TGCAGCGCCAACTCCGGGACAGGAGGGATGGATGGCTACACCTTC. Translated: CSANSGTGGMDGYTF.

The chain is built from TRBV7-9 and TRBJ1-2, with D possibly matching TRBD1 (5 bases). Germline CDR1 and CDR2: SEHNR and FQNEAQ (reference sequence). Between the trimmed V and J ends, which lost 1 base and 0 bases, there was a span of 18 bases. This CDR3 has 18 residues. CDR3 in DNA: TGTGCCAGCAGCTTAGTGTTGTCCGGCAGGGCAGCTAACTATGGCTACACCTTC. Its translation: CASSLVLSGRAANYGYTF.

This rearrangement joins TRBV3-1 (or the pseudogene TRBV3-2) to TRBJ1-3; D is possibly TRBD1 (6 bases). This CDR3 has 16 residues. From germline, CDR1 is LGHDT and CDR2 YNNKEL (reference sequence). Trimming removed 4 bases from V and 2 bases from J, with 15 bases in between. In nucleotides, the CDR3 is TGTGCCAGCAGCCCGGGGACACCCTGGACTGGAAACACCATATATTTT. Its translation is CASSPGTPWTGNTIYF.